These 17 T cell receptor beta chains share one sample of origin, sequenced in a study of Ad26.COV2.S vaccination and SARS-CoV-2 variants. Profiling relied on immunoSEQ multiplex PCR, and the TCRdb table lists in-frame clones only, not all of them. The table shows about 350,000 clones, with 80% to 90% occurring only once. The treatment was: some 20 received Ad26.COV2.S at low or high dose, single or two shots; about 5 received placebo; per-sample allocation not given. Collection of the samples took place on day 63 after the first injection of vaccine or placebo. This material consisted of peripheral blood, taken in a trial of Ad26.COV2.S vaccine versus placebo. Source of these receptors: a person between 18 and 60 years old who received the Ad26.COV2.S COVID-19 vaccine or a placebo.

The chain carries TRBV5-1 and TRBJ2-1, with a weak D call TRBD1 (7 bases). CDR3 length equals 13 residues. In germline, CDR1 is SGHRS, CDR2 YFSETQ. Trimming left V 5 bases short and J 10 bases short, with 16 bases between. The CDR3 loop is CASSIPGGQEQFF. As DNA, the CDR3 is TGCGCCAGCAGTATTCCAGGGGGGCAAGAGCAGTTCTTC.

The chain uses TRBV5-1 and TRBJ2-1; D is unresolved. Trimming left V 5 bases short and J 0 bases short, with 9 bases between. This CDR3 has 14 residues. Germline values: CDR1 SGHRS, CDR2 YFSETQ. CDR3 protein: CASRRQFSYNEQFF. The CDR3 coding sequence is TGCGCCAGCAGGCGGCAGTTCTCCTACAATGAGCAGTTCTTC.

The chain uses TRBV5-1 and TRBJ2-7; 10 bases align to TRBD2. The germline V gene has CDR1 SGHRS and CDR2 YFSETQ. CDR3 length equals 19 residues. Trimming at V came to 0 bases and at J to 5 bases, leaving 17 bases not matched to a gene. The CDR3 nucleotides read TGCGCCAGCAGCTTGGCCCCTGGTAGCGGGGGGCTTTCTCGTCACGAGCAGTACTTC. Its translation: CASSLAPGSGGLSRHEQYF.

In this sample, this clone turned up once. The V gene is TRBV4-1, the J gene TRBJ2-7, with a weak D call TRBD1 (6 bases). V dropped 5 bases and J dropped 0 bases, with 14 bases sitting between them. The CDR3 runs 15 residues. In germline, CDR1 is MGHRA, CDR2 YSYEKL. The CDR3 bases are TGCGCCAGCAGCGACCGGACAGCGAGCTCCTACGAGCAGTACTTC. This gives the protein CASSDRTASSYEQYF.

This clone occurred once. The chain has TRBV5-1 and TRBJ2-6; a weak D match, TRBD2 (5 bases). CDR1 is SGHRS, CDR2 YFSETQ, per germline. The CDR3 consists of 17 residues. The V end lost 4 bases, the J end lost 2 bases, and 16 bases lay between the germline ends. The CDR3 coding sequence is TGCGCCAGCAGCCCCCAGCCGGGAAGGGCTGGGGCCAACGTCCTGACTTTC. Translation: CASSPQPGRAGANVLTF. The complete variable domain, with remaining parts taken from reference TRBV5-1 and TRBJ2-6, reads KAGVTQTPRYLIKTRGQQVTLSCSPISGHRSVSWYQQTPGQGLQFLFEYFSETQRNKGNFPGRFSGRQFSNSRSEMNVSTLELGDSALYLCASSPQPGRAGANVLTFGAGSRLTVL.

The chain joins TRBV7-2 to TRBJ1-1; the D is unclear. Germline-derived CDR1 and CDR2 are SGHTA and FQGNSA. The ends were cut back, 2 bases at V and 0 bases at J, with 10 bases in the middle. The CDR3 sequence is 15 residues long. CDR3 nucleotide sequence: TGTGCCAGCAGCTTACGCGTGCTTATGAACACTGAAGCTTTCTTT. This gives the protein CASSLRVLMNTEAFF.

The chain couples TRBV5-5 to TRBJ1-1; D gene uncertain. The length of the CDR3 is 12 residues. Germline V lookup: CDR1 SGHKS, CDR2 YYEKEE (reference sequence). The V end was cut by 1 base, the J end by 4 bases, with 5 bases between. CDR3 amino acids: CASSLFSTEAFF. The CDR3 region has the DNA TGTGCCAGCAGCTTGTTCAGCACTGAAGCTTTCTTT.

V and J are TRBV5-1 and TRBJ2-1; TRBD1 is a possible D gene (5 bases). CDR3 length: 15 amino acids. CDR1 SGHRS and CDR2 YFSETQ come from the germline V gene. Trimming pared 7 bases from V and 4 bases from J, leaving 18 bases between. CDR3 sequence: CASGPQVQIYNEQFF. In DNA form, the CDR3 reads TGCGCCAGCGGGCCACAGGTCCAAATATACAATGAGCAGTTCTTC.

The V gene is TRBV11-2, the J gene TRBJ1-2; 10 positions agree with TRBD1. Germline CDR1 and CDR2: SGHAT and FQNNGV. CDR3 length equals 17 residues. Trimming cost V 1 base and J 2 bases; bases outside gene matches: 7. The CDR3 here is CASSLVRGGQGNYGYTF. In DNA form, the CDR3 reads TGTGCCAGCAGCTTAGTCCGAGGGGGACAGGGGAACTATGGCTACACCTTC.

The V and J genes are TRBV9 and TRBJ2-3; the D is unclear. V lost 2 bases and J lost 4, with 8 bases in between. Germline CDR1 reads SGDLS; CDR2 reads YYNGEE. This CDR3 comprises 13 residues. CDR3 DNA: TGTGCCAGCAGCGTTCAGGTCGCAGATACGCAGTATTTT. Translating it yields CASSVQVADTQYF.

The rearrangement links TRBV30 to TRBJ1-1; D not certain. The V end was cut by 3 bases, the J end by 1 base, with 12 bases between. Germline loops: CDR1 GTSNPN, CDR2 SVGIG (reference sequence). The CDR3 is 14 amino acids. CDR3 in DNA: TGTGCCTGGAGCGGCTTGTTGGGGAACACTGAAGCTTTCTTT. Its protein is CAWSGLLGNTEAFF.

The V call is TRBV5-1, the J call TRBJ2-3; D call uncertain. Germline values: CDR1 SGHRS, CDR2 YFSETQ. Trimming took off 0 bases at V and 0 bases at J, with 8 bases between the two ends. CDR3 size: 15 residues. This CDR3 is CASSLEVSSTDTQYF. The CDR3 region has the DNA TGCGCCAGCAGCTTGGAGGTCAGCAGCACAGATACGCAGTATTTT.

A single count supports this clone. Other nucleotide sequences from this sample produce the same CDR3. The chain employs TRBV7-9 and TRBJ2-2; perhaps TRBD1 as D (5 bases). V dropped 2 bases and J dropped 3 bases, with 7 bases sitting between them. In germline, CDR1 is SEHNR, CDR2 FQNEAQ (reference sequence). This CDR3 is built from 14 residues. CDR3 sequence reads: CASSLQGDTGELFF. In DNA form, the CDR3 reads TGTGCCAGCAGCTTACAGGGTGACACCGGGGAGCTGTTTTTT.

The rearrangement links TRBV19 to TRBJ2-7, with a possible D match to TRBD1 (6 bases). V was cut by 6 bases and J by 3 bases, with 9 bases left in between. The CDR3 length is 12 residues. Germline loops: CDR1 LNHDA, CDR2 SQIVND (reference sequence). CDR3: CASSWDNYEQYF. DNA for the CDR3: TGTGCCAGTAGCTGGGACAACTACGAGCAGTACTTC.

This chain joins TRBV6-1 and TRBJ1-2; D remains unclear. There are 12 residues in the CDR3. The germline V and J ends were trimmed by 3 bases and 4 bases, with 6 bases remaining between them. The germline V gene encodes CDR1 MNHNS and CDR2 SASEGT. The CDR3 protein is CASSDSLYGYTF. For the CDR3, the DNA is TGTGCCAGCAGTGACAGCCTCTATGGCTACACCTTC.

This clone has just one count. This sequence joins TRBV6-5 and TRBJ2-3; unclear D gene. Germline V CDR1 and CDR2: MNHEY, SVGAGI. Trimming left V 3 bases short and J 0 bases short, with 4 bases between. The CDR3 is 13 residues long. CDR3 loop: CASSYTSTDTQYF. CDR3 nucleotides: TGTGCCAGCAGTTATACTAGCACAGATACGCAGTATTTT.

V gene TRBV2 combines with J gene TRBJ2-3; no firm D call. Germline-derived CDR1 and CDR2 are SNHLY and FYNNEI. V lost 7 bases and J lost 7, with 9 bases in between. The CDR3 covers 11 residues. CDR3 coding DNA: TGTGCCAGCAAGGAATACCATACGCAGTATTTT. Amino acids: CASKEYHTQYF. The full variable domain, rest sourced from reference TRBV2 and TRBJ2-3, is EPEVTQTPSHQVTQMGQEVILRCVPISNHLYFYWYRQILGQKVEFLVSFYNNEISEKSEIFDDQFSVERPDGSNFTLKIRSTKLEDSAMYFCASKEYHTQYFGPGTRLTVL.